Listed here are 11 T cell receptor beta chains from one sample, sequenced in a study of T cell responses to AZD1222 COVID-19 vaccine. Produced via immunoSEQ multiplex PCR; TCRdb's table is partial and in-frame only. The table records some 120,000 clones, roughly 90% of them present only once. This specimen was peripheral blood, taken on day 0 of AZD1222 vaccination. The receptors derive from an adult in good health.

The CDR3, as DNA: TGTGCCAGCAGCCCCCTACAGCGGGGGACCTACGAGCAGTACTTC. Translated: CASSPLQRGTYEQYF. V and J are TRBV3-1 (or the pseudogene TRBV3-2) and TRBJ2-7; 8 positions match TRBD2. With 4 bases clipped from V and 2 bases from J, the junction kept 7 bases outside the gene matches. CDR3 length: 15 amino acids. The germline V gene encodes CDR1 LGHDT and CDR2 YNNKEL (reference sequence).

J is TRBJ1-4 and V is TRBV10-3, with 9 nucleotides matching TRBD1. The CDR3 loop spans 15 amino acids. From germline, CDR1 is ENHRY and CDR2 SYGVKD. After removal of 2 bases from V and 7 bases from J, the junction contained 5 bases not matched to a gene. The CDR3 is CAISERTGAGEKLFF. CDR3 in DNA: TGTGCCATCAGTGAGAGGACAGGGGCGGGTGAAAAACTGTTTTTT.

The chain is built from TRBV7-9 and TRBJ1-1, with D possibly matching TRBD1 (6 bases). This CDR3 has 13 residues. The V end lost 5 bases, the J end lost 5 bases, and 12 bases lay between the germline ends. Per germline, CDR1 SEHNR and CDR2 FQNEAQ (reference sequence). The CDR3 DNA sequence: TGTGCCAGCAGCCCAGGGGTTCCTACTGAAGCTTTCTTT. This gives the protein CASSPGVPTEAFF.

This sequence joins TRBV29-1 and TRBJ2-7, with D possibly TRBD2 on 6 matching bases. This CDR3 contains 13 residues. Per the germline V gene, CDR1 is SQVTM and CDR2 is ANQGSEA. Trimming cost V 3 bases and J 0 bases, with 9 bases left between them. The CDR3 DNA is TGCAGCGTTGACGGCGGGAACTCCTACGAGCAGTACTTC. Its translation: CSVDGGNSYEQYF.

The CDR3 coding sequence is TGTGCCAGCAGCCTGCCACCATACGAGCAGTACTTC. This codes for CASSLPPYEQYF. The chain couples TRBV2 to TRBJ2-7; D ambiguous. The CDR3 has 12 residues. The germline gives CDR1 SNHLY, CDR2 FYNNEI. Between the trimmed V and J ends, which lost 6 bases and 4 bases, there was a span of 10 bases.

The V gene is TRBV5-1, the J gene TRBJ1-2; no clear D gene. Germline V gene data show CDR1 as SGHRS and CDR2 as YFSETQ. Trimming left V 0 bases short and J 4 bases short, with 10 bases between. The CDR3 has 14 residues. The CDR3 region is CASSLDGQGYGYTF. In DNA form, the CDR3 reads TGCGCCAGCAGCTTGGACGGTCAAGGCTATGGCTACACCTTC. Complete variable domain (other parts from reference TRBV5-1 and TRBJ1-2): KAGVTQTPRYLIKTRGQQVTLSCSPISGHRSVSWYQQTPGQGLQFLFEYFSETQRNKGNFPGRFSGRQFSNSRSEMNVSTLELGDSALYLCASSLDGQGYGYTFGSGTRLTVV.

The genes are TRBV2 and TRBJ1-2, with 7 bases lining up with TRBD1. Germline trimming cut 4 bases from V and 4 bases from J; bases unmatched to any gene: 6. Germline CDR1 reads SNHLY; CDR2 reads FYNNEI. There are 14 residues in the CDR3. The CDR3 DNA sequence: TGTGCCAGCAGTGGGCAGGGACAGCGCTATGGCTACACCTTC. As protein: CASSGQGQRYGYTF.

This chain joins TRBV19 and TRBJ2-1, with 7 bases matching TRBD2. Germline loops: CDR1 LNHDA, CDR2 SQIVND (reference sequence). Losses at the gene ends were 8 bases for V and 0 bases for J; bases not matched to a gene: 7. The CDR3 is 15 residues long. The CDR3 DNA follows: TGTGCCAGTTCTAGCGGATATGGCTCCTACAATGAGCAGTTCTTC. Its protein product is CASSSGYGSYNEQFF.

This chain joins TRBV25-1 and TRBJ2-2; TRBD1 might be the D (6 bases). This CDR3 contains 14 residues. The V and J ends lost 4 bases and 3 bases respectively, with 9 bases between them. CDR1 is MGHDK and CDR2 is SYGVNS in the germline V gene. The CDR3 bases are TGTGCCAGCAGTGGACAGGCGGACACCGGGGAGCTGTTTTTT. Encoded protein: CASSGQADTGELFF.

This sequence joins TRBV6-2 or TRBV6-3 and TRBJ2-1, with TRBD2 identical over 8 bases. Germline V gives CDR1 MNHEY, CDR2 SVGEGT. The CDR3 runs to 15 residues. The ends lost 2 bases at V and 7 bases at J; junction bases unmatched: 7. The CDR3 sequence: CASSYDPGGRNEQFF. CDR3 in DNA: TGTGCCAGCAGTTACGACCCAGGCGGGAGGAATGAGCAGTTCTTC.

The chain recombines TRBV28 with TRBJ2-1; weak D call: TRBD1 (5 bases). Trimming shortened V by 6 bases and J by 8 bases, and 11 bases separated the two germline ends. Germline-derived CDR1 and CDR2 are MDHEN and SYDVKM. This CDR3 region has 12 residues. This CDR3 reads CASSPRGDEQFF. The DNA of the CDR3 is TGTGCCAGCAGCCCAAGGGGCGATGAGCAGTTCTTC.